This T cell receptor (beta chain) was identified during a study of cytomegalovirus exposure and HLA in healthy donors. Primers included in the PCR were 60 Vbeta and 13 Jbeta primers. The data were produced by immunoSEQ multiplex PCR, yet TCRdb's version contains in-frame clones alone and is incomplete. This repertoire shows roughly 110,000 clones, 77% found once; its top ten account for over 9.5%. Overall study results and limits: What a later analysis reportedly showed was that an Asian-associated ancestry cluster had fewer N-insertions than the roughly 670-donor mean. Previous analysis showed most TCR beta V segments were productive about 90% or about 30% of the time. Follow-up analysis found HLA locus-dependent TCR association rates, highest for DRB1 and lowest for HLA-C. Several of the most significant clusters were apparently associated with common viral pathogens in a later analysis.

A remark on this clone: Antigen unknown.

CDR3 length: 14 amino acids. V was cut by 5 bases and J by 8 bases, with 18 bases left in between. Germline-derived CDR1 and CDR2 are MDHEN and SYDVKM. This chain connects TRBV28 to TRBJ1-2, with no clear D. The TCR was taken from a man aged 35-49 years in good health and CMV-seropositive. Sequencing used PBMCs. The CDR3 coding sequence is TGTGCCAGCAGTCCCATCACGGGATTAGGGGGCTACACCTTC. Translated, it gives CASSPITGLGGYTF.